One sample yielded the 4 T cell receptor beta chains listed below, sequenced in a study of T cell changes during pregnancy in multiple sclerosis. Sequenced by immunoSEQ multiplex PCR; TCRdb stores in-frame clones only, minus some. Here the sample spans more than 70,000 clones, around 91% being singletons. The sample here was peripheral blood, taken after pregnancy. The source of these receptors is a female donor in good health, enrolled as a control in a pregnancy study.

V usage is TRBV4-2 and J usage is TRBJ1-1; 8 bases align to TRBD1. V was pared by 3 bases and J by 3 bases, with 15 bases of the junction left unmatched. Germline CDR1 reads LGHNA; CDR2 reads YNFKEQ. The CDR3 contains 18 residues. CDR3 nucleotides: TGTGCCAGCAGCCAGGCATGGACAGGGTTTTCCGTGGACACTGAAGCTTTCTTT. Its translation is CASSQAWTGFSVDTEAFF.

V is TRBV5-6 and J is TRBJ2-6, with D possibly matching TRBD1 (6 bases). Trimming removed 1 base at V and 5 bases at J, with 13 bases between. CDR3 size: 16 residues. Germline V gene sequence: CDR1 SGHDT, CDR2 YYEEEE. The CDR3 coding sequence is TGTGCCAGCAGCTTGCCAGGGGCAAGCTGGGCCAACGTCCTGACTTTC. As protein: CASSLPGASWANVLTF.

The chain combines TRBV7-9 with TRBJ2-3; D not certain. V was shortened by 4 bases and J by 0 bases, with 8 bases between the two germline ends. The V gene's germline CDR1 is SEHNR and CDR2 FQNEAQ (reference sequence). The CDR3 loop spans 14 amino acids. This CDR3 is CASSSSPSTDTQYF. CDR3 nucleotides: TGTGCCAGCAGCTCTTCCCCTAGCACAGATACGCAGTATTTT.

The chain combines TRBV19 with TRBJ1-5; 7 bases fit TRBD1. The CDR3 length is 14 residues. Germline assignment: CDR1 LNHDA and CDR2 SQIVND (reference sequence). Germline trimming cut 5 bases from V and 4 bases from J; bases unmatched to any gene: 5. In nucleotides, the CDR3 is TGTGCCAGTAGTCAAGGGACAGAGAATCAGCCCCAGCATTTT. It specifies CASSQGTENQPQHF.